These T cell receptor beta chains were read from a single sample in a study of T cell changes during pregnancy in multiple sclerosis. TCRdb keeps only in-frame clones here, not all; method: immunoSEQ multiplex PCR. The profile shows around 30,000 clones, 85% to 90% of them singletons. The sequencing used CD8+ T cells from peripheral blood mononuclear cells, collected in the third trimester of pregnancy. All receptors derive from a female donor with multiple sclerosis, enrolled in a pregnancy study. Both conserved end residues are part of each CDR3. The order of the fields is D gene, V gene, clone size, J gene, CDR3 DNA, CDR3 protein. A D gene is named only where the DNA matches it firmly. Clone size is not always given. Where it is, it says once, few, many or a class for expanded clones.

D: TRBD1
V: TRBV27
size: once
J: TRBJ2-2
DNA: TGTGCCAGCAGTCCAGGGACAGTTAGTACCGGGGAGCTGTTTTTT
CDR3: CASSPGTVSTGELFF

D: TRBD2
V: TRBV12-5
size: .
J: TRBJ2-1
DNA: TGTGCTAGTGCCAATTCCCTGACTAGCGGTAATGAGCAGTTCTTC
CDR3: CASANSLTSGNEQFF

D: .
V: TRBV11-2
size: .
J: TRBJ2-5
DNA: TGTGCCAGCAGCCCATGGGGGGGGCGCGAGACCCAGTACTTC
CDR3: CASSPWGGRETQYF

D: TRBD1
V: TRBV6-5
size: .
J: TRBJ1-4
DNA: TGTGCCAGATCACGACAGGGTGGGGAAAAACTGTTTTTT
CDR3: CARSRQGGEKLFF

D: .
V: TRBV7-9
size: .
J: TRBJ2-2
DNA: TGTGCCAGCAGCTTAGCGTTTGGACACCATAACACCGGGGAGCTGTTTTTT
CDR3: CASSLAFGHHNTGELFF

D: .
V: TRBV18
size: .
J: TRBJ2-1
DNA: TGTGCCAGCTCACGCGTGGGACACCTACGGAATGAGCAGTTCTTC
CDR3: CASSRVGHLRNEQFF

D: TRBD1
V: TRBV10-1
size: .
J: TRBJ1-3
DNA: TGCGCCAGCAATCAAGACAGGGTACACACCATATATTTT
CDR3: CASNQDRVHTIYF

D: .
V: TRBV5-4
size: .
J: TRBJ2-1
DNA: TGTGCCAGCAGCCCGTCGGGGATGGGCTACAATGAGCAGTTCTTC
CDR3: CASSPSGMGYNEQFF

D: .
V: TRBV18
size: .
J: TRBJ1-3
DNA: TGTGCCAGCTCACCAGGACAGTTAGGAAACACCATATATTTT
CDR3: CASSPGQLGNTIYF

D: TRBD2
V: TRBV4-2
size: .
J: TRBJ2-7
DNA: TGTGCCAGCAGCCAATTGCGGGGGGGCTACGAGCAGTACTTC
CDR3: CASSQLRGGYEQYF

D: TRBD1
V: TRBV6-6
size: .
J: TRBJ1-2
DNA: TGTGCCAGCAGTTCACAGGGGACCGATGGCTACACCTTC
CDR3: CASSSQGTDGYTF

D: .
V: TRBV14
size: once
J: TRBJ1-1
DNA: TGTGCCAGCGACGCAGGATGGAACACTGAAGCTTTCTTT
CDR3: CASDAGWNTEAFF

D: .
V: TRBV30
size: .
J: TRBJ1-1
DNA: TGTGCCTGGAGTGTACTTGGTTCCGAAGCTTTCTTT
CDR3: CAWSVLGSEAFF

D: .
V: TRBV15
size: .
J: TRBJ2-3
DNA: TGTGCCACCAGCAGAGATCGCACAAGCACAGATACGCAGTATTTT
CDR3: CATSRDRTSTDTQYF

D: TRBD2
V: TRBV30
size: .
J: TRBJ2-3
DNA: TGTGCCGGCCAGCGGGGGCCCGACCGGTCTTTT
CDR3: CAGQRGPDRSF